What follows are 7 T cell receptor beta chains derived from one specimen sequenced in a study of T cell responses to AZD1222 COVID-19 vaccine. Clones were read by immunoSEQ multiplex PCR, and TCRdb kept only the in-frame ones, dropping some. Of roughly 170,000 clones detected, 90% to 95% appear once; the ten largest clones hold 0.9%. Sequencing was performed on peripheral blood, taken on day 0 of AZD1222 vaccination. The receptors originated from an adult in good health.

There are a few counts of this clone. This chain uses TRBV3-1 (or the pseudogene TRBV3-2) with TRBJ2-1; 9 bases are shared with TRBD2. This CDR3 comprises 15 residues. V was clipped by 4 bases and J by 3 bases; unmatched bases: 4. Germline CDR1 LGHDT, CDR2 YNNKEL (reference sequence). CDR3: CASSPASGVYNEQFF. CDR3 nucleotide sequence: TGTGCCAGCAGCCCGGCTAGCGGGGTCTACAATGAGCAGTTCTTC.

The V call is TRBV7-2, the J call TRBJ2-1; D is unclear. With 4 bases removed from V and 3 bases from J, the gap between germline ends came to 16 bases. Looked up from germline, CDR1 is SGHTA and CDR2 is FQGNSA. The length of the CDR3 is 16 residues. CDR3: CASSSFPRLNYNEQFF. The CDR3 DNA follows: TGTGCCAGCAGCTCGTTCCCCCGGCTAAACTACAATGAGCAGTTCTTC.

The chain uses TRBV5-1 and TRBJ1-2; weak D call: TRBD1 (5 bases). Trimming removed 4 bases at V and 8 bases at J, with 24 bases between. This CDR3 spans 16 amino acids. The germline CDR1 and CDR2 sequences are SGHRS and YFSETQ. CDR3 DNA: TGCGCCAGCAGCCCTCCTATAACAGGTGGAGCGGGAGGCTACACCTTC. It yields the protein CASSPPITGGAGGYTF.

The V call is TRBV3-1 (or the pseudogene TRBV3-2), the J call TRBJ2-4; the D gene is possibly TRBD2 (5 bases). Germline-derived CDR1 and CDR2 are LGHDT and YNNKEL (reference sequence). The CDR3 spans 14 residues. The V and J ends lost 1 base and 9 bases respectively, with 13 bases between them. CDR3 DNA sequence: TGTGCCAGCAGCCAAGGGGAAAGTGGGAGCATTCAGTACTTC. Translated, it gives CASSQGESGSIQYF.

V gene TRBV5-1 combines with J gene TRBJ2-4; TRBD2 matches 11 bases. Per germline, CDR1 SGHRS and CDR2 YFSETQ. After removal of 3 bases from V and 6 bases from J, the junction contained 2 bases not matched to a gene. This CDR3 has 14 residues. The CDR3 region is CASSSTSGVNIQYF. In DNA, the CDR3 is TGCGCCAGCAGCTCGACTAGCGGGGTAAACATTCAGTACTTC.

The V gene is TRBV29-1, the J gene TRBJ1-1; D unclear. Germline V CDR1 and CDR2: SQVTM, ANQGSEA. CDR3 length equals 12 residues. Trimming took off 2 bases at V and 1 base at J, with 5 bases between the two ends. CDR3 bases: TGCAGCGTTGAACGCCCGAACACTGAAGCTTTCTTT. It codes for CSVERPNTEAFF.

V is TRBV18 and J is TRBJ2-5; 8 nucleotides agree with TRBD2. There are 14 residues in the CDR3. In germline, CDR1 is KGHSH, CDR2 LQKENI. V lost 4 bases and J lost 1; bases outside the gene matches: 2. Written as DNA, the CDR3 is TGTGCCAGCTCACACGGGGGGGCCCAAGAGACCCAGTACTTC. It specifies CASSHGGAQETQYF. Drawing the rest from reference TRBV18 and TRBJ2-5, the complete variable domain is NAGVMQNPRHLVRRRGQEARLRCSPMKGHSHVYWYRQLPEEGLKFMVYLQKENIIDESGMPKERFSAEFPKEGPSILRIQQVVRGDSAAYFCASSHGGAQETQYFGPGTRLLVL.